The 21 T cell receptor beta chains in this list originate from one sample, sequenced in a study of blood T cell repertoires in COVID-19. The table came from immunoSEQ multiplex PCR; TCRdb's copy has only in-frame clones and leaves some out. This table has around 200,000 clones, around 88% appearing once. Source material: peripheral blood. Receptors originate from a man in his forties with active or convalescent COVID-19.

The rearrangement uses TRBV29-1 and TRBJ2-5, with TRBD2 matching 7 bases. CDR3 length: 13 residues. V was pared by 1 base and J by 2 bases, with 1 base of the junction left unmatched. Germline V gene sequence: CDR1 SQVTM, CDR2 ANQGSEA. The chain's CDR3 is CSVEAGGQETQYF. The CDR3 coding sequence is TGCAGCGTTGAAGCGGGGGGACAAGAGACCCAGTACTTC.

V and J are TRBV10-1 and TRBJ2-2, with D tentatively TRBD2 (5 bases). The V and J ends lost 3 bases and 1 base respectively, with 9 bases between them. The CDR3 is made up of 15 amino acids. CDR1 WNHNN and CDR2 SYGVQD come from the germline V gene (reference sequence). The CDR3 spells CASSDPGRNTGELFF. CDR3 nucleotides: TGCGCCAGCAGTGATCCGGGGAGGAACACCGGGGAGCTGTTTTTT.

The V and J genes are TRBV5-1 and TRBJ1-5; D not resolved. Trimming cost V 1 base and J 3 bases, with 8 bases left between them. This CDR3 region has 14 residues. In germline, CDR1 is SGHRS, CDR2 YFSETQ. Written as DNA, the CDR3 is TGCGCCAGCAGCTTGCGGGGTGACAATCAGCCCCAGCATTTT. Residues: CASSLRGDNQPQHF. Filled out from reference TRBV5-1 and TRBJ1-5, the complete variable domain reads KAGVTQTPRYLIKTRGQQVTLSCSPISGHRSVSWYQQTPGQGLQFLFEYFSETQRNKGNFPGRFSGRQFSNSRSEMNVSTLELGDSALYLCASSLRGDNQPQHFGDGTRLSIL.

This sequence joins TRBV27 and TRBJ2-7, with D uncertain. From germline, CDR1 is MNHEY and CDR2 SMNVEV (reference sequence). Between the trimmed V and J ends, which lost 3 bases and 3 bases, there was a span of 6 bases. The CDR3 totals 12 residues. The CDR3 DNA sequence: TGTGCCAGCAGTTTCTCGGGCTACGAGCAGTACTTC. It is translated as CASSFSGYEQYF.

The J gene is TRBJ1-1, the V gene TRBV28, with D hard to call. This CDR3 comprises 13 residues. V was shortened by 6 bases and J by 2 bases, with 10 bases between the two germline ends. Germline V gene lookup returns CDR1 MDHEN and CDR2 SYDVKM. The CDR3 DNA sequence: TGTGCCAGCAGGGAGACCCGAAACACTGAAGCTTTCTTT. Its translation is CASRETRNTEAFF.

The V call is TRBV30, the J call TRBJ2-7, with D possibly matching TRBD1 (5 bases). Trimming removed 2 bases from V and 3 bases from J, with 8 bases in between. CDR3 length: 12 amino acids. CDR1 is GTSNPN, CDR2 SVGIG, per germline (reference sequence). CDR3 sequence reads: CAWSSGIYEQYF. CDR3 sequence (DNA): TGTGCCTGGAGTTCAGGGATCTACGAGCAGTACTTC. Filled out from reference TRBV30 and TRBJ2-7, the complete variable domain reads SQTIHQWPATLVQPVGSPLSLECTVEGTSNPNLYWYRQAAGRGLQLLFYSVGIGQISSEVPQNLSASRPQDRQFILSSKKLLLSDSGFYLCAWSSGIYEQYFGPGTRLTVT.

CDR3 bases: TGTGCCAGCAGCTCCCGAGGGCGGGGGGGGCTGGGCACAGATACGCAGTATTTT. Residues: CASSSRGRGGLGTDTQYF. The chain links TRBV7-2 to TRBJ2-3; 9 nucleotides match TRBD2. The CDR3 is 18 amino acids. The germline gives CDR1 SGHTA, CDR2 FQGNSA. V was clipped by 4 bases and J by 1 base; unmatched bases: 12.

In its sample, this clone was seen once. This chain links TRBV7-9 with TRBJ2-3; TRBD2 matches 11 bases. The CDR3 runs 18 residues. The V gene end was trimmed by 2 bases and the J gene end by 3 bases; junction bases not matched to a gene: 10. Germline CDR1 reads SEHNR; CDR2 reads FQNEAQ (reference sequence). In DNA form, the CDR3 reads TGTGCCAGCAGCTTATCCCCTAGCGGGGGGCCCTTAACAGATACGCAGTATTTT. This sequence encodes CASSLSPSGGPLTDTQYF.

The CDR3 spells CASREPYLGGGEQENQPQHF. CDR3 sequence (DNA): TGTGCCAGTAGGGAGCCCTACTTGGGCGGGGGGGAGCAAGAAAATCAGCCCCAGCATTTT. The chain employs TRBV19 and TRBJ1-5, with D possibly being TRBD1 (5 bases). V lost 6 bases and J 4 bases, leaving 31 bases between the germline ends. The V gene's germline CDR1 is LNHDA and CDR2 SQIVND (reference sequence). This CDR3 contains 20 residues.

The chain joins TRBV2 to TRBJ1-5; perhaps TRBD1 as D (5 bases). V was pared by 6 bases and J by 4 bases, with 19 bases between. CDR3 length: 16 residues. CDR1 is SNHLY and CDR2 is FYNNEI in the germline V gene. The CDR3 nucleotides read TGTGCCAGCAGCGAATGGGGGGGACTTCCAAATCAGCCCCAGCATTTT. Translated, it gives CASSEWGGLPNQPQHF.

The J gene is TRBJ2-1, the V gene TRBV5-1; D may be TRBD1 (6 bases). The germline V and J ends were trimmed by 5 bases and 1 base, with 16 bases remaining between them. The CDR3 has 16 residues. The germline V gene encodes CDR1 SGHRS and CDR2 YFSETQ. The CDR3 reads CASRPGPGQSYNEQFF. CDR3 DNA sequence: TGCGCCAGCAGGCCGGGGCCCGGACAGTCCTACAATGAGCAGTTCTTC.

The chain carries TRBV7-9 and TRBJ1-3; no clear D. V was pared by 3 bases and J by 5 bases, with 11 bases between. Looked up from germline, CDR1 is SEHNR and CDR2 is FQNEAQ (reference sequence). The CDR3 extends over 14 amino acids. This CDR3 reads CASSFQNTRNTIYF. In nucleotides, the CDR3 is TGTGCCAGCAGCTTCCAAAACACCCGAAACACCATATATTTT.

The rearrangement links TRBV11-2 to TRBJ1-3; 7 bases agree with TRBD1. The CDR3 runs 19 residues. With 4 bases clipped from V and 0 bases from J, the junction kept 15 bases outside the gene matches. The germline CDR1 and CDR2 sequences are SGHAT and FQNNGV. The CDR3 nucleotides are TGTGCCAGCAGCTCCGCGACTGCCAGGGGGATATACTCTGGAAACACCATATATTTT. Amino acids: CASSSATARGIYSGNTIYF.

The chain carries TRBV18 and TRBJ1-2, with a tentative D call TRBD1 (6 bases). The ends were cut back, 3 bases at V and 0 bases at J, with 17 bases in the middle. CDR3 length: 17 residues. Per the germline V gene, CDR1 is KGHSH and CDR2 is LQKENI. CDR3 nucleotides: TGTGCCAGCTCACCCACGGCGGGGGGCCCAGCTAACTATGGCTACACCTTC. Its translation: CASSPTAGGPANYGYTF.

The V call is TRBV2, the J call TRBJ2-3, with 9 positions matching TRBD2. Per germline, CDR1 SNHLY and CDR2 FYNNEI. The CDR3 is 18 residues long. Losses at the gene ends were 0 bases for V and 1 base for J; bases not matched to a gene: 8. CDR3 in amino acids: CASSEAASGGLGTDTQYF. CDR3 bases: TGTGCCAGCAGTGAAGCGGCCAGCGGGGGGTTGGGCACAGATACGCAGTATTTT.

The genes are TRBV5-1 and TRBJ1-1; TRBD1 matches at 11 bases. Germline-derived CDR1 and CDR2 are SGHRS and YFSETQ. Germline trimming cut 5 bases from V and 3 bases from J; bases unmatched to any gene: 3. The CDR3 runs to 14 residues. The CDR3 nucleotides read TGCGCCAGCAGGGGACAGGGGGAAGACACTGAAGCTTTCTTT. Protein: CASRGQGEDTEAFF.

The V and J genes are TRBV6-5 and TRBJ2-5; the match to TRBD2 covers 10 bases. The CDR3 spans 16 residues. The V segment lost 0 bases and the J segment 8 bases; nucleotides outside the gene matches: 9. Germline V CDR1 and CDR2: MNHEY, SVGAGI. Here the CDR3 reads CASSYSKLAGRQTQYF. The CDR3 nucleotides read TGTGCCAGCAGTTACTCAAAACTAGCGGGGCGACAAACCCAGTACTTC.

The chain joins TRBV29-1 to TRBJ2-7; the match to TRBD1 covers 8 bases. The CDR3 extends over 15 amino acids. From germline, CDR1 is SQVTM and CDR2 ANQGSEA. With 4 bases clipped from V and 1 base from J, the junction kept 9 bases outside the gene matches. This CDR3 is CSVGGRQGPSYEQYF. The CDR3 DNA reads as TGCAGCGTTGGGGGTAGACAGGGGCCTTCCTACGAGCAGTACTTC.

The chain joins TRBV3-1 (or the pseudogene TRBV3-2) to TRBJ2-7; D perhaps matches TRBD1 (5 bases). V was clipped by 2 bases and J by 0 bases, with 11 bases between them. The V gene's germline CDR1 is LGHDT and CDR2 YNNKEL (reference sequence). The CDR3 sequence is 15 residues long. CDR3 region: CASSQRGLGSYEQYF. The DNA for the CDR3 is TGTGCCAGCAGCCAAAGGGGTTTAGGCTCCTACGAGCAGTACTTC.

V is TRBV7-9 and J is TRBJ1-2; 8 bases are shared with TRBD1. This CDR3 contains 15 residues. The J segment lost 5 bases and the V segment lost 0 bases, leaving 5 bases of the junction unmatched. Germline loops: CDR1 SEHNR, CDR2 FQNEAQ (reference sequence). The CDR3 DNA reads TGTGCCAGCAGCTTAGCCAGGGGGCCTCCTTATGGCTACACCTTC. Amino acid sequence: CASSLARGPPYGYTF.

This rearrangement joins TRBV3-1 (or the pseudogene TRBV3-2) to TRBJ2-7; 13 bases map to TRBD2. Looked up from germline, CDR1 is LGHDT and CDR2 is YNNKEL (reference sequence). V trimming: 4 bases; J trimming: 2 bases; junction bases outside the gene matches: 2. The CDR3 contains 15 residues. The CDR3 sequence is CASSLGTSGTYEQYF. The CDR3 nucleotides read TGTGCCAGCAGCCTCGGGACTAGCGGGACCTACGAGCAGTACTTC.